The clone carrying this T cell receptor beta chain has a count of ten or more. The sample belongs to a study of read filtering for tumor transcriptome and immune sequencing. Study-wide background: Per sample, TCR-region reads ranged about 4 to 11 million by IR-seq, roughly 85 to 1,300 by RNA-seq.

The library was built from around 380 ng RNA with molecular barcoded adaptors for alpha/delta and beta/gamma chains. MiXCR, run by TCRdb on the reads, gives a single entry per CDR3 protein. The sample contains 94,000 or so distinct CDR3 sequences, 12% of which appear only once. The TCR was taken from a donor older than 35 with multiple myeloma. The sequenced sample was a population of CD138-negative cells sorted from bone marrow.

The CDR3 sequence: CASSIAARATGELFF. The CDR3 coding sequence is TGTGCCAGTAGTATAGCGGCCAGAGCCACCGGGGAGCTGTTTTTT. The genes are TRBV19 and TRBJ2-2; D remains unclear. Trimming pared 1 base from V and 4 bases from J, leaving 10 bases between. CDR1 and CDR2 from the germline V gene are LNHDA and SQIVND (reference sequence). The CDR3 is 15 amino acids.